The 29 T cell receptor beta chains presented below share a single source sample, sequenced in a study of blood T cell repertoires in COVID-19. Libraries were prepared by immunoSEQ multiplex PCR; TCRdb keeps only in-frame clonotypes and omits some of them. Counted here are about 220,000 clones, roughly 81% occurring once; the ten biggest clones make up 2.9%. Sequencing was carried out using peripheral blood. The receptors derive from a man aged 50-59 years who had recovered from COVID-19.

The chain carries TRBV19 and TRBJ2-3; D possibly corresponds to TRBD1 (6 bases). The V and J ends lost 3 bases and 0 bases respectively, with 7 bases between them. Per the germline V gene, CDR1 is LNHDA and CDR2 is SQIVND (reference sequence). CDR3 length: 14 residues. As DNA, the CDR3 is TGTGCCAGTAGTATCAGGGGTAGCACAGATACGCAGTATTTT. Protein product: CASSIRGSTDTQYF.

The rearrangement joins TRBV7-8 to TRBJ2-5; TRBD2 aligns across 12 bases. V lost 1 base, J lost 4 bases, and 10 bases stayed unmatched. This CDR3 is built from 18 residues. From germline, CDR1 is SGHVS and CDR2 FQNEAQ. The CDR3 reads CASSLVVASGRASETQYF. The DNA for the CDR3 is TGTGCCAGCAGCTTAGTTGTGGCTAGCGGGAGGGCATCAGAGACCCAGTACTTC. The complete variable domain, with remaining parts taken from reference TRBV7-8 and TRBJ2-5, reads GAGVSQSPRYKVAKRGQDVALRCDPISGHVSLFWYQQALGQGPEFLTYFQNEAQLDKSGLPSDRFFAERPEGSVSTLKIQRTQQEDSAVYLCASSLVVASGRASETQYFGPGTRLLVL.

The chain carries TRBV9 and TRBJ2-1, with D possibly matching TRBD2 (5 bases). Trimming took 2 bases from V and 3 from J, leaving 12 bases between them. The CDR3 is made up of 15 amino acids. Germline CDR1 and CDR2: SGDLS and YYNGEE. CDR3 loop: CASSVLVGGYNEQFF. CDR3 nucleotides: TGTGCCAGCAGCGTTCTCGTAGGAGGCTACAATGAGCAGTTCTTC.

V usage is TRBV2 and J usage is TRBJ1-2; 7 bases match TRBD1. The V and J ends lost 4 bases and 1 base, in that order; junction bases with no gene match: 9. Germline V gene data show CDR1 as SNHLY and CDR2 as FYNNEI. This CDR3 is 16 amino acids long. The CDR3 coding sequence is TGTGCCAGCAGTGTGTTCGGAGGGGACAGTAACTATGGCTACACCTTC. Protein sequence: CASSVFGGDSNYGYTF.

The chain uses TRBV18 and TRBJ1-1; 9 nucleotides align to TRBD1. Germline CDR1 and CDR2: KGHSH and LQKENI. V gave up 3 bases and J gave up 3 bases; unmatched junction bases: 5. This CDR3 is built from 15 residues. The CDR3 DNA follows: TGTGCCAGCTCACCTAAACAGGGGGCGGACACTGAAGCTTTCTTT. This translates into CASSPKQGADTEAFF.

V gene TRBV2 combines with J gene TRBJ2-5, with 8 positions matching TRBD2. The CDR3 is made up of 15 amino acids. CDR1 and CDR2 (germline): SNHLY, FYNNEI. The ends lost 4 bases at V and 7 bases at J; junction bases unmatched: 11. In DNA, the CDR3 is TGTGCCAGCAGTGGACTAGCGCAAACGTCAGGGACCCAGTACTTC. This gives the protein CASSGLAQTSGTQYF.

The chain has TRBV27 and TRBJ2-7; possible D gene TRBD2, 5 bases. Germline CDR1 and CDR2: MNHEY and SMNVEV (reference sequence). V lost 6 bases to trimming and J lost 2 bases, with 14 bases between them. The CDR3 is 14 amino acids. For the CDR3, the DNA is TGTGCCAGCAGCCCCGCCGCCGGGGCCTACGAGCAGTACTTC. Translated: CASSPAAGAYEQYF.

The CDR3 sequence: CSVGGTSGRAAGELFF. Written as DNA, the CDR3 is TGCAGCGTTGGGGGGACTAGCGGGAGGGCCGCCGGGGAGCTGTTTTTT. The rearrangement links TRBV29-1 to TRBJ2-2, with TRBD2 matching 16 bases. The junction had 5 bases not matched to a gene; V was cut back by 4 bases and J by 6 bases. CDR1 and CDR2 from the germline V gene are SQVTM and ANQGSEA. This CDR3 comprises 16 residues.

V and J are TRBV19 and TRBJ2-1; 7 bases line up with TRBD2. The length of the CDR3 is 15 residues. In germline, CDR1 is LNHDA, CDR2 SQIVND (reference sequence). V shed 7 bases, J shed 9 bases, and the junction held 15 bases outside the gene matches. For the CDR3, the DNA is TGTGCCAGTACCCCGACTAGCAGTCGGAACGCTGAGCAGTTCTTC. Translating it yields CASTPTSSRNAEQFF.

The DNA for the CDR3 is TGTGCCAGCAGGTTCGCGGGCTCCTATGGCTACACCTTC. It specifies CASRFAGSYGYTF. V gene TRBV27 combines with J gene TRBJ1-2; D unclear. Trimming took off 6 bases at V and 4 bases at J, with 12 bases between the two ends. Germline V lookup: CDR1 MNHEY, CDR2 SMNVEV (reference sequence). The CDR3 length is 13 residues.

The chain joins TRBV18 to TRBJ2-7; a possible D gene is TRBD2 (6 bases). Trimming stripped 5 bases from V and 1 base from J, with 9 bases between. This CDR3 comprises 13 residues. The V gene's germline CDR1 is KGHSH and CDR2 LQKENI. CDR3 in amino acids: CASSDGTSYEQYF. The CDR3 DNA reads TGTGCCAGCTCAGACGGGACTTCCTACGAGCAGTACTTC.

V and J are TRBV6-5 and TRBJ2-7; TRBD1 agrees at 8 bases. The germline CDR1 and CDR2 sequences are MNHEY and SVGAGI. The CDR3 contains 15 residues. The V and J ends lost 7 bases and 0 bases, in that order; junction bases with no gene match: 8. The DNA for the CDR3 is TGTGCCAGCAACCCGGGACAGGACAGCTCCTACGAGCAGTACTTC. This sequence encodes CASNPGQDSSYEQYF.

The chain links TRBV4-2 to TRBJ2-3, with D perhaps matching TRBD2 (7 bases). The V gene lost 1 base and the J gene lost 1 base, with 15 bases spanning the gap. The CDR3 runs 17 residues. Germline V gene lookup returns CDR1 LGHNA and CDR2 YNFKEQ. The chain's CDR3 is CASSQVRGGRGTDTQYF. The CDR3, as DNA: TGTGCCAGCAGCCAAGTGCGAGGGGGGAGGGGCACAGATACGCAGTATTTT.

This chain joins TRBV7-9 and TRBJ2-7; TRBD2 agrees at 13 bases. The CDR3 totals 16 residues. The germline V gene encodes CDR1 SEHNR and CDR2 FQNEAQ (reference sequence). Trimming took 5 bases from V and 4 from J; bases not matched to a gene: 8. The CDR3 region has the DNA TGTGCCAGCAGCCCTTTGACTAGCGGGAGGTCTTACGAGCAGTACTTC. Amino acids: CASSPLTSGRSYEQYF.

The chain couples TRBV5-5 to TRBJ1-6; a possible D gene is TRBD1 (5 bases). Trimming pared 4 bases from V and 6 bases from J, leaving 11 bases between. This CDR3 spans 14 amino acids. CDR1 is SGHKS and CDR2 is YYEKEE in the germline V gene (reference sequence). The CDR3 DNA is TGTGCCAGCAGCGCGACAGTCGTTAATTCACCCCTCCACTTT. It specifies CASSATVVNSPLHF.

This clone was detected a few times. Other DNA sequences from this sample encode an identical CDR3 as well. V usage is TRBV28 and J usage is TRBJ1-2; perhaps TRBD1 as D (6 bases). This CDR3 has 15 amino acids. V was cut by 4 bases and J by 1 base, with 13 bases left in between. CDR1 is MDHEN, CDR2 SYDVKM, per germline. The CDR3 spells CASSSPGQNNYGYTF. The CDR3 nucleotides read TGTGCCAGCAGTTCCCCCGGACAGAATAACTATGGCTACACCTTC.

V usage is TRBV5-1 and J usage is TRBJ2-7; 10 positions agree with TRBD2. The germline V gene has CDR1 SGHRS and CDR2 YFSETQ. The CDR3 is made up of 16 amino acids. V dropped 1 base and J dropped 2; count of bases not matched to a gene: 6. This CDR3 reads CASSLPRLAGAYEQYF. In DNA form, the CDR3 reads TGCGCCAGCAGCTTGCCTAGGCTAGCGGGGGCCTACGAGCAGTACTTC.

CDR3 residues: CASSQDSGTGSNEQFF. CDR3 bases: TGTGCCAGCAGCCAAGATTCAGGGACAGGGTCGAATGAGCAGTTCTTC. The J gene is TRBJ2-1, the V gene TRBV4-2, with 9 positions matching TRBD1. The CDR3 has 16 amino acids. Germline CDR1 and CDR2: LGHNA and YNFKEQ. V dropped 0 bases and J dropped 7; count of bases not matched to a gene: 7.

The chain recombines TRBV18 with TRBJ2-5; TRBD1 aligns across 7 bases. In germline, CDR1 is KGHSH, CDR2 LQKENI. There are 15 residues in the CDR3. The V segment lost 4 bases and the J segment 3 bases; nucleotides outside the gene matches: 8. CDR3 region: CASSRVGQVKETQYF. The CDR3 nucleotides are TGTGCCAGCTCACGGGTTGGACAGGTTAAAGAGACCCAGTACTTC.

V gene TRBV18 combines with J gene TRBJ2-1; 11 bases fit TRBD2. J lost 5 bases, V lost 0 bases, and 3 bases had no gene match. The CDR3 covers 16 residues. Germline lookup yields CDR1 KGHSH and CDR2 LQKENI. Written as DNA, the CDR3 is TGTGCCAGCTCACCACCGGGACTAGCGGAGAACAATGAGCAGTTCTTC. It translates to CASSPPGLAENNEQFF.

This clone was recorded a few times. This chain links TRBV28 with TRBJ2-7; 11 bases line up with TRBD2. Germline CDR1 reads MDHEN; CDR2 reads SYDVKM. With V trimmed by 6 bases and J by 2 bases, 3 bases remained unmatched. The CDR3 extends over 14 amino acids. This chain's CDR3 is CASSTSGGTYEQYF. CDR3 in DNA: TGTGCCAGCAGCACTAGCGGGGGTACCTACGAGCAGTACTTC.

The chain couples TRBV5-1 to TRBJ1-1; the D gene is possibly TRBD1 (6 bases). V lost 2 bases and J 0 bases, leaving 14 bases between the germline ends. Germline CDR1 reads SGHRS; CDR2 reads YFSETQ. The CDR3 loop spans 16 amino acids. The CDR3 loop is CASSFSGGRLNTEAFF. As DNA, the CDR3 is TGCGCCAGCAGCTTCAGCGGGGGGCGATTGAACACTGAAGCTTTCTTT.

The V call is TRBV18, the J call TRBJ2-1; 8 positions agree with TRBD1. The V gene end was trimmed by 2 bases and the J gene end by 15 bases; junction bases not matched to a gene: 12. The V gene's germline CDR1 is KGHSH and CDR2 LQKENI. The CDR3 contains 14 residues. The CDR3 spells CASSPSADFRGPFF. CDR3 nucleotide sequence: TGTGCCAGCTCACCATCGGCGGATTTCAGGGGGCCGTTCTTC.

The CDR3 reads CASSLGTGPAGELFF. The CDR3 nucleotides are TGTGCCAGCAGCTTGGGGACAGGGCCGGCCGGGGAGCTGTTTTTT. This rearrangement joins TRBV5-8 to TRBJ2-2; 8 nucleotides align to TRBD1. J gave up 6 bases and V 0 bases, and 4 bases lay outside the gene matches. The CDR3 spans 15 residues. Germline values: CDR1 SGHTS, CDR2 YDEGEE.

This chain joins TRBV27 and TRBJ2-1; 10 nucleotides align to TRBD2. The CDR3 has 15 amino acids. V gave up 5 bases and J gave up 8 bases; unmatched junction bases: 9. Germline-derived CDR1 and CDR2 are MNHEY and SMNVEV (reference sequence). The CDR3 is CASSGPGTSVHEQFF. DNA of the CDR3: TGTGCCAGCAGTGGTCCCGGGACTAGCGTTCATGAGCAGTTCTTC.

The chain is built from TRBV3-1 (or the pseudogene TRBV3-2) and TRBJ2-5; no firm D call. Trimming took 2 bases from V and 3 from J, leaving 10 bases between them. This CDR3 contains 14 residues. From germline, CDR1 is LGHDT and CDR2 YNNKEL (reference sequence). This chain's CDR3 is CASSQTPTEETQYF. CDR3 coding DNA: TGTGCCAGCAGCCAAACGCCTACCGAAGAGACCCAGTACTTC.

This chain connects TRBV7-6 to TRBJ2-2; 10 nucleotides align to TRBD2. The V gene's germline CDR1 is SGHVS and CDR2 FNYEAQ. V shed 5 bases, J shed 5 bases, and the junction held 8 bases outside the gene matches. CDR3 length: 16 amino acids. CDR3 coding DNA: TGTGCCAGCAGCCAGTCTAGCGGGAGAACAACCGGGGAGCTGTTTTTT. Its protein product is CASSQSSGRTTGELFF.

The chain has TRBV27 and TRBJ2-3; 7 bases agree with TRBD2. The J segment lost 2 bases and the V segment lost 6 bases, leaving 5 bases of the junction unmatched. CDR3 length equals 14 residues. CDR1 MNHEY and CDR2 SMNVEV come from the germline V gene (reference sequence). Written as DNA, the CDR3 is TGTGCCAGCAGGGGCGGGAGCCACACAGATACGCAGTATTTT. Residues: CASRGGSHTDTQYF.

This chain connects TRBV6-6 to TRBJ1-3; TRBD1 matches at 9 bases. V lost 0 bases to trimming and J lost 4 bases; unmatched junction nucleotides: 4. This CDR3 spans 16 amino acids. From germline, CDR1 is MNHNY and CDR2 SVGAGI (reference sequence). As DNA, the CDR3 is TGTGCCAGCAGTTACTCGGGACAGGGAACGGGAAACACCATATATTTT. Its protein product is CASSYSGQGTGNTIYF.